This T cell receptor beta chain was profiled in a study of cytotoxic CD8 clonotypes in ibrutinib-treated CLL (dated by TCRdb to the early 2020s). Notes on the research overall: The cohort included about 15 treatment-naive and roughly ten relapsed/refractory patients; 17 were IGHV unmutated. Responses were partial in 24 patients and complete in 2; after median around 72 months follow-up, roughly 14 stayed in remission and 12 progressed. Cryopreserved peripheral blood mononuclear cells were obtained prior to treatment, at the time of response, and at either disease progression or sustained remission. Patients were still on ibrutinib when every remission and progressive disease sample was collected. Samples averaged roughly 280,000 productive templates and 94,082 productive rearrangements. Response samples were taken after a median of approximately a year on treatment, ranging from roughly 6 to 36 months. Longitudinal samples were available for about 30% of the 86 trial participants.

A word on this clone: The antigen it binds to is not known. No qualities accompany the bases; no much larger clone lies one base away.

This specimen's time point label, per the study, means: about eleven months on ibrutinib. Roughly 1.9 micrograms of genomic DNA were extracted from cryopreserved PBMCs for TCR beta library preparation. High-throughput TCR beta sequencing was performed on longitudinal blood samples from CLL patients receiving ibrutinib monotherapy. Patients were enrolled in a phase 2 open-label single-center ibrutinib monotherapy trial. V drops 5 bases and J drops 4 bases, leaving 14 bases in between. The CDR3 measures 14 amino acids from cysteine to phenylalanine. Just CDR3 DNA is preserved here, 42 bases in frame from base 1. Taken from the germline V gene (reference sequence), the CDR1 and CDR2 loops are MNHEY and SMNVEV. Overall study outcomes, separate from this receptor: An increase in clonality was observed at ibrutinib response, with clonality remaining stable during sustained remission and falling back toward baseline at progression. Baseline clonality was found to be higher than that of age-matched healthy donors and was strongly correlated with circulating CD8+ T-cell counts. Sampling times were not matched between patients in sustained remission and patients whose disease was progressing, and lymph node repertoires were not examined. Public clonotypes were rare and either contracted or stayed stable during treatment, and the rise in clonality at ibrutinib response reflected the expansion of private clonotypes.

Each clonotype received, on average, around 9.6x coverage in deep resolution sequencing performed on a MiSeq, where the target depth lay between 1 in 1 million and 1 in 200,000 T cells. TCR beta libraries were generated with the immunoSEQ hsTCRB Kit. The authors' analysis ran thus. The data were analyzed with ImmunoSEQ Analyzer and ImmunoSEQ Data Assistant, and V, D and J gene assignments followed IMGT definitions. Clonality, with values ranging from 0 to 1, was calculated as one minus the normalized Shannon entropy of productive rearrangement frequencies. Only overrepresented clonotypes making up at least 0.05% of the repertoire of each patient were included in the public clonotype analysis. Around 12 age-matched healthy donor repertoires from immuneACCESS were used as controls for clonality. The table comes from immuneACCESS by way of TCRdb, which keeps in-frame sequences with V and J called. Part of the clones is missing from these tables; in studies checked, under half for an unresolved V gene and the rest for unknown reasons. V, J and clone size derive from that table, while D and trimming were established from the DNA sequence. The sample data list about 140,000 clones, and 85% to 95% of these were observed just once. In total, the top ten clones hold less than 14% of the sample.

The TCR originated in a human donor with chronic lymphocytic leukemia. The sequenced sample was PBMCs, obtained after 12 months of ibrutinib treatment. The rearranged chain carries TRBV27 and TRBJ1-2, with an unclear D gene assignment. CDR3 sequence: CASSTRSTVYGYTF. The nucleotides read TGTGCCAGCAGTACTCGATCTACAGTCTATGGCTACACCTTC.